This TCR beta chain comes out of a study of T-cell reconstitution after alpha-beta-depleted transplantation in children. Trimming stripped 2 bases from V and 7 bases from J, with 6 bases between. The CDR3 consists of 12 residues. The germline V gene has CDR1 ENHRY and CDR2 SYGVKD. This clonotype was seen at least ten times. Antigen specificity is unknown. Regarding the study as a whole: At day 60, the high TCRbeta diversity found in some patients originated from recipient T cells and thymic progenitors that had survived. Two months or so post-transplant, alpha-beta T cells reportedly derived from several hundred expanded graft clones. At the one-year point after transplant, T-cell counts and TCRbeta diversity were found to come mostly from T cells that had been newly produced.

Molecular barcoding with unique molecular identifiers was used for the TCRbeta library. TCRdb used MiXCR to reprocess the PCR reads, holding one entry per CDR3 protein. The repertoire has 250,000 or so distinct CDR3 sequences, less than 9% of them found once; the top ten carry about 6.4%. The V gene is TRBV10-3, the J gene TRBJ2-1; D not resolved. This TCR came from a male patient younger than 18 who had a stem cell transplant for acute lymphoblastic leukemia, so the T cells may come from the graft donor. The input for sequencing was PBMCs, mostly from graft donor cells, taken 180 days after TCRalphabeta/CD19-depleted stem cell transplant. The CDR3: CAISEGWNEQFF. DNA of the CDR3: TGTGCCATCAGTGAGGGTTGGAATGAGCAGTTCTTC.